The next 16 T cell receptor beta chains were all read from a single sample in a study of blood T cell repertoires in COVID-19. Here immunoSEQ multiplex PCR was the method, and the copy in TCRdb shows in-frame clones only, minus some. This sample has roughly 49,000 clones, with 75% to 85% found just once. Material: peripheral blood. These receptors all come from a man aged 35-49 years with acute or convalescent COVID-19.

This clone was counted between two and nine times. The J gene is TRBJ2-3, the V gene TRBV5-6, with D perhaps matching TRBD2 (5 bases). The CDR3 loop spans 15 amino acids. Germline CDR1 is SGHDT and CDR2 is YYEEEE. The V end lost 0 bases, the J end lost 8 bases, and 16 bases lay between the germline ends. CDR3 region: CASSLASGPRGTQYF. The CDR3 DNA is TGTGCCAGCAGCTTGGCATCCGGGCCTCGGGGTACGCAGTATTTT.

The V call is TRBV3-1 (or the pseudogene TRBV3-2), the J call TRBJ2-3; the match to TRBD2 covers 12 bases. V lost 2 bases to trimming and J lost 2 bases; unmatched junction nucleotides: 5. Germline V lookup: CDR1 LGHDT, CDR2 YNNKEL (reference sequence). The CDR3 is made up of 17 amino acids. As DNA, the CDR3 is TGTGCCAGCAGCCAATCACTAGCGGGGGGATACACAGATACGCAGTATTTT. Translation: CASSQSLAGGYTDTQYF.

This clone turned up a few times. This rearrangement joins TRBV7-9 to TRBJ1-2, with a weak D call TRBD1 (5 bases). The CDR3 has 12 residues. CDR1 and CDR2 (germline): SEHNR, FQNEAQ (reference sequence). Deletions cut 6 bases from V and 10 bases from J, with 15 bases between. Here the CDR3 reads CASSSRPGHYTF. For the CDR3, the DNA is TGTGCCAGCAGTTCCCGACCAGGGCACTACACCTTC.

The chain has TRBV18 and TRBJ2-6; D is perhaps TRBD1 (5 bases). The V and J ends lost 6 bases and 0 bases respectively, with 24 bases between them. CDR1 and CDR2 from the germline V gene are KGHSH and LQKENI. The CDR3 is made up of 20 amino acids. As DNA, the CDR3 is TGTGCCAGCTCGTCTTTGGGTCCCCGGACACTTACCTCTGGGGCCAACGTCCTGACTTTC. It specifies CASSSLGPRTLTSGANVLTF.

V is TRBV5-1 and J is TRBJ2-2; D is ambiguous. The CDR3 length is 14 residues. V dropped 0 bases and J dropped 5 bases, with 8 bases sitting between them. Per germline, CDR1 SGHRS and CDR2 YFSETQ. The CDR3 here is CASSLAEETGELFF. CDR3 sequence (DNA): TGCGCCAGCAGCTTGGCCGAGGAAACCGGGGAGCTGTTTTTT. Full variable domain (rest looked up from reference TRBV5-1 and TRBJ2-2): KAGVTQTPRYLIKTRGQQVTLSCSPISGHRSVSWYQQTPGQGLQFLFEYFSETQRNKGNFPGRFSGRQFSNSRSEMNVSTLELGDSALYLCASSLAEETGELFFGEGSRLTVL.

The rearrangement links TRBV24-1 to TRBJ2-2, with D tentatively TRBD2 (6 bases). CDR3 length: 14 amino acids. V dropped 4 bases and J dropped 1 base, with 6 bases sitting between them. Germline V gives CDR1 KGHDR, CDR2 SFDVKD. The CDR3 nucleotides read TGTGCCACCAGTGACGGGGGGAACACCGGGGAGCTGTTTTTT. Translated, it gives CATSDGGNTGELFF.

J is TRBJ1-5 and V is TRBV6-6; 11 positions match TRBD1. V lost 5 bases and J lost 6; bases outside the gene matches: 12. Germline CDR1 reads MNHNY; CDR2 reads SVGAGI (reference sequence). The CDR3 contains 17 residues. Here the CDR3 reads CASSPKSGQGAGQPQHF. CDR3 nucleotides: TGTGCCAGCAGTCCCAAATCAGGACAGGGGGCAGGTCAGCCCCAGCATTTT.

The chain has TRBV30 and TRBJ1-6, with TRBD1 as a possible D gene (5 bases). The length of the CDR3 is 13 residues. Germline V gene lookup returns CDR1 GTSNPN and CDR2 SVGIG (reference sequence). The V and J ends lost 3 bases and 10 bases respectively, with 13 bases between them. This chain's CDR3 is CAWRAQGWSPLHF. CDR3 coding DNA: TGTGCCTGGAGAGCTCAGGGATGGTCACCCCTCCACTTT.

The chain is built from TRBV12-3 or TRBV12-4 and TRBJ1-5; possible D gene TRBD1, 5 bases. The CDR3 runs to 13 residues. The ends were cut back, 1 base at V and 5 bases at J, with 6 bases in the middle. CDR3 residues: CASSLGGDQPQHF. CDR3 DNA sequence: TGTGCCAGCAGTTTAGGGGGGGATCAGCCCCAGCATTTT.

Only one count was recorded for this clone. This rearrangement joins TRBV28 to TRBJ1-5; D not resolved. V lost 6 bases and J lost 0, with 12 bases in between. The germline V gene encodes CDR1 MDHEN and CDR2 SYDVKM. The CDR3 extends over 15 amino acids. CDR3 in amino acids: CASSSDGLSNQPQHF. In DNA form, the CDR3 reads TGTGCCAGCAGCTCGGACGGACTTAGCAATCAGCCCCAGCATTTT.

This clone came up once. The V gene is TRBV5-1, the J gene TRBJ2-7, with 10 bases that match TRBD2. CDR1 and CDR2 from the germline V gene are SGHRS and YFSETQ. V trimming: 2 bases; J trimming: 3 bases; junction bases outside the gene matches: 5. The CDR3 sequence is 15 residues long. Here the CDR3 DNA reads TGCGCCAGCAGCTTTGGGACTAGCGATCACTACGAGCAGTACTTC. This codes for CASSFGTSDHYEQYF.

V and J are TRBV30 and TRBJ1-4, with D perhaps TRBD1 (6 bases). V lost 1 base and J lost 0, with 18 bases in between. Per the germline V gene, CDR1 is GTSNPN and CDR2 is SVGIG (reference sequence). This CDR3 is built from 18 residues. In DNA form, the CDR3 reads TGTGCCTGGAGTGCAAAGGACAGAGTTGCAGCAACTAATGAAAAACTGTTTTTT. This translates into CAWSAKDRVAATNEKLFF.

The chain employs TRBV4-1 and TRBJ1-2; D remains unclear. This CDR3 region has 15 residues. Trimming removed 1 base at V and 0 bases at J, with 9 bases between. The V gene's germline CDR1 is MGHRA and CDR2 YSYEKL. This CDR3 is CASSQGLGANYGYTF. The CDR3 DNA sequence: TGCGCCAGCAGCCAAGGCCTAGGAGCTAACTATGGCTACACCTTC.

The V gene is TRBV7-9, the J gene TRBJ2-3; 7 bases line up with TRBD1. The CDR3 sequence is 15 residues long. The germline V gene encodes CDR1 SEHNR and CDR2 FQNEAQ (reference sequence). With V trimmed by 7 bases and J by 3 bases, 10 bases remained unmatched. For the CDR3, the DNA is TGTGCCAGCACCCGGGACAGCCAGACTACAGATACGCAGTATTTT. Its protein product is CASTRDSQTTDTQYF.

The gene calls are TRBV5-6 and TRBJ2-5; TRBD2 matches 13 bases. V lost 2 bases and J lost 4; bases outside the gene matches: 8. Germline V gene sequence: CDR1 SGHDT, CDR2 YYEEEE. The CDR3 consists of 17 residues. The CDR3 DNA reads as TGTGCCAGCAGCTTCAACCTACTAGCGGGGGGGCGAGAGACCCAGTACTTC. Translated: CASSFNLLAGGRETQYF. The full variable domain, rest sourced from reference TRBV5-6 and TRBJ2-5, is DAGVTQSPTHLIKTRGQQVTLRCSPKSGHDTVSWYQQALGQGPQFIFQYYEEEERQRGNFPDRFSGHQFPNYSSELNVNALLLGDSALYLCASSFNLLAGGRETQYFGPGTRLLVL.

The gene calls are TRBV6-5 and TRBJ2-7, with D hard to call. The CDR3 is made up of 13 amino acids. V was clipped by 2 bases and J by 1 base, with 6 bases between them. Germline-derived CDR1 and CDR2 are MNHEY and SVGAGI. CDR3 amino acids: CASSYGQSYEQYV. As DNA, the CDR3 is TGTGCCAGCAGTTACGGTCAGTCCTACGAGCAGTACGTC.